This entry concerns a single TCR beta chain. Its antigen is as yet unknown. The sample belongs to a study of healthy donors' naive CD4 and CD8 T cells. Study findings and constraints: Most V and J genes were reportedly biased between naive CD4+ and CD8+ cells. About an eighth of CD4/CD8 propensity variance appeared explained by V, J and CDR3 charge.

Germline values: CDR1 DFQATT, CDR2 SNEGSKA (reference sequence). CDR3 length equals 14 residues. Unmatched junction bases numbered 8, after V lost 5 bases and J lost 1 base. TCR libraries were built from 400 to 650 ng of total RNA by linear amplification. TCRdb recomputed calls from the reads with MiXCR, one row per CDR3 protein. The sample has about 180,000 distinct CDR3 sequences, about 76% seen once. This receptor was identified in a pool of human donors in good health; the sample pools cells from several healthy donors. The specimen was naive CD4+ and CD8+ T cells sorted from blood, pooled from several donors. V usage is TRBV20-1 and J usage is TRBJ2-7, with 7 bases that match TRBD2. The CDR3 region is CSAPLASGSYEQYF. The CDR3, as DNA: TGCAGTGCTCCGTTGGCTAGCGGATCCTACGAGCAGTACTTC.